This T cell receptor (beta chain) was captured by sequencing in a study of OX40 agonist ivuxolimab in advanced cancers. Broadly, across the study: Ivuxolimab, which targeted the costimulatory receptor OX40 (CD134), was an agonistic, fully human IgG2 monoclonal antibody. Intravenous ivuxolimab was administered to patients every 2 weeks at six dose levels: 0.01, 0.1, 0.3, 1.5, 3 and 10 mg/kg. Of the roughly 52 dose-escalation patients, hepatocellular carcinoma was present in around 19, melanoma in some 15, renal cell carcinoma in 9 and head and neck cancer in 9. A male proportion of roughly 80% and a mean age of 60 years, ranging from about 20 to 80, were recorded for the dose-escalation cohort. Prior anti-PD-1, anti-PD-L1 or anti-CTLA-4 therapy was permitted, and about two fifths of dose-escalation patients had received checkpoint inhibitors. Partial responses occurred in three dose-escalation patients: two with cutaneous melanoma and one with hepatocellular carcinoma. Peripheral TCRbeta sequencing was intended to test whether TCR sequence diversity was altered and clonal T-cell expansion was caused by ivuxolimab. The paper describes the monotherapy dose-escalation part (N ≈ 50 patients) of the phase I trial of ivuxolimab. The research as a whole found: After ivuxolimab, expanded clones were on average more numerous among CD8+ T cells than among CD4+ T cells. Which antigens the clonally expanded peripheral T cells were specific for was not determined. Low levels of normalized T-cell clonal expansion were also seen in some patients who did not respond. In partial responders in the 0.1-3.0 mg/kg groups, normalized peripheral clonal expansion was found to be among the lowest, especially among CD8+ T cells. At doses of 0.1 to 3.0 mg/kg, clonal expansion of both CD4+ and CD8+ blood T cells was observed from baseline to week 6.

Patients with a history of autoimmune disease or receiving systemic immunosuppression were excluded from the trial. In every dose cohort, peripheral blood was drawn for TCR sequencing at baseline, cycle 4 day 1, and cycle 7 day 1. Samples came from an open-label, multicenter, first-in-human phase I dose-escalation trial of ivuxolimab. Adults with locally advanced or metastatic melanoma, renal cell, hepatocellular, or head and neck squamous cell carcinoma were enrolled in the trial. CD4+ and CD8+ T cells were sorted separately from peripheral blood before TCR sequencing. Genomic DNA was extracted from sorted cells for sequencing of the TCRbeta CDR3 region. The immunoSEQ Assay was used to sequence the TCRbeta CDR3 regions. Not all clones reach the TCRdb copy of this immuneACCESS table, which keeps in-frame sequences only. Checked studies attribute under half of the gap to unresolved V genes and leave the rest unexplained. The table for this sample lists about 83,000 clones; 70% to 85% of them were counted only once. Around 7.3% of the sample belongs to the ten largest clones.

This clone showed up just a few times. Its antigen is still unknown. No much larger clone exists at a distance of one base, and base qualities are not known. The germline V gene encodes CDR1 SGHDN and CDR2 FVKESK. Taken from cysteine to phenylalanine, the CDR3 has 14 residues. The only DNA kept is the CDR3, 42 bases in frame from the first base. The germline ends are 9 bases apart after V is trimmed by 4 bases and J by 3 bases. The sequence derives from an adult with an advanced solid tumor such as melanoma, head and neck, liver or kidney cancer. The sample here was CD4+ or CD8+ T cells sorted from blood, taken in a trial of the OX40 agonist ivuxolimab. The chain is made from TRBV14 and TRBJ2-2, with the D assignment possibly TRBD1 or TRBD2, given 5 matching bases for each. The DNA is as follows: TGTGCCAGCAGCCGGGACCGATACACCGGGGAGCTGTTTTTT. Its protein product is CASSRDRYTGELFF.